These 7 T cell receptor beta chains share one sample of origin, sequenced in a study of blood T cell repertoires in COVID-19. TCRdb's copy holds only in-frame clones and misses some; the assay was immunoSEQ multiplex PCR. The profile shows about 130,000 clones, around 86% of them singletons. Sequencing input: peripheral blood. These receptors originate from a woman between 65 and 79 years old with COVID-19, enrolled during active disease.

The rearrangement uses TRBV10-1 and TRBJ2-2; 7 nucleotides align to TRBD1. V shed 7 bases, J shed 4 bases, and the junction held 6 bases outside the gene matches. This CDR3 has 14 amino acids. In germline, CDR1 is WNHNN, CDR2 SYGVQD (reference sequence). CDR3: CASTHRGPTGELFF. The CDR3 bases are TGCGCCAGCACCCACAGGGGCCCCACCGGGGAGCTGTTTTTT.

This chain links TRBV6-5 with TRBJ1-6, with D perhaps TRBD1 (5 bases). V was pared by 0 bases and J by 7 bases, with 10 bases between. The CDR3 totals 15 residues. Germline V gives CDR1 MNHEY, CDR2 SVGAGI. The CDR3 protein is CASSYSGAGNSPLHF. The CDR3 DNA is TGTGCCAGCAGTTACTCAGGGGCGGGAAATTCACCCCTCCACTTT.

This rearrangement joins TRBV15 to TRBJ2-5, with 15 bases lining up with TRBD2. Germline V CDR1 and CDR2: LNHNV, YYDKDF (reference sequence). CDR3 length: 19 amino acids. Trimming cost V 5 bases and J 1 base; bases outside gene matches: 11. The CDR3: CATSSMGTSGGTVQETQYF. As DNA, the CDR3 is TGTGCCACCAGCTCCATGGGGACTAGCGGGGGGACCGTCCAAGAGACCCAGTACTTC.

The V and J genes are TRBV3-1 (or the pseudogene TRBV3-2) and TRBJ2-3; D may be TRBD1 (6 bases). V shed 4 bases and J shed 3 bases, with 11 bases lying between them. CDR3 length equals 14 residues. In germline, CDR1 is LGHDT, CDR2 YNNKEL (reference sequence). The DNA of the CDR3 is TGTGCCAGCAGCCCAATTGGGACAACAGATACGCAGTATTTT. It codes for CASSPIGTTDTQYF.

The chain recombines TRBV5-1 with TRBJ2-5; 10 bases map to TRBD2. With V trimmed by 0 bases and J by 2 bases, 4 bases remained unmatched. Germline V CDR1 and CDR2: SGHRS, YFSETQ. CDR3 length: 16 residues. CDR3 coding DNA: TGCGCCAGCAGCTTGGTGCTAGCGGGGGTACAAGAGACCCAGTACTTC. Translation: CASSLVLAGVQETQYF.

The V gene is TRBV28, the J gene TRBJ1-6, with TRBD1 identical over 7 bases. V gave up 5 bases and J gave up 9 bases; unmatched junction bases: 7. CDR1 is MDHEN, CDR2 SYDVKM, per germline. The CDR3 is 14 amino acids. CDR3 protein: CASSRPDRSSPLHF. CDR3 nucleotides: TGTGCCAGCAGTCGACCGGACAGGAGTTCACCCCTCCACTTT. The variable domain in full, completed from reference TRBV28 and TRBJ1-6, reads DVKVTQSSRYLVKRTGEKVFLECVQDMDHENMFWYRQDPGLGLRLIYFSYDVKMKEKGDIPEGYSVSREKKERFSLILESASTNQTSMYLCASSRPDRSSPLHFGNGTRLTVT.

This chain joins TRBV4-1 and TRBJ1-1, with D possibly matching TRBD1 (6 bases). This CDR3 region has 16 residues. V was clipped by 4 bases and J by 5 bases, with 20 bases between them. Looked up from germline, CDR1 is MGHRA and CDR2 is YSYEKL. CDR3 sequence reads: CASSPYYGGGPTEAFF. The CDR3 nucleotides read TGCGCCAGCAGCCCCTACTACGGGGGGGGGCCGACTGAAGCTTTCTTT.